The 17 T cell receptor beta chains listed next were all sequenced from one sample in a study of control samples from healthy donors and cancer patients (TCRdb year 2020). Library preparation was by the immunoSEQ multiplex PCR assay. Entries here come from immuneACCESS through TCRdb and include only in-frame sequences with V and J called. Some clones fail to appear in such tables; in the studies checked, an unresolved V gene covers under half of the shortfall, and the cause of the remainder is unknown. The sample contains about 160,000 clones, just under 95% of them found a single time. Over 3.5% of the sample is held by the ten biggest clonotypes. The source material was blood. These receptors were taken from a woman in her sixties or seventies in good health.

J is TRBJ1-1 and V is TRBV5-1; weak D call: TRBD1 (5 bases). The ends were cut back, 6 bases at V and 6 bases at J, with 21 bases in the middle. Germline CDR1 is SGHRS and CDR2 is YFSETQ. The CDR3 totals 15 residues. The CDR3 DNA is TGCGCCAGCACTCTGGGCCTCCTACAGGCCCCTGAAGCTTTCTTT. It translates to CASTLGLLQAPEAFF.

The chain recombines TRBV5-1 with TRBJ1-3; a possible D gene is TRBD1 (5 bases). The CDR3 loop spans 15 amino acids. The germline V gene has CDR1 SGHRS and CDR2 YFSETQ. V lost 3 bases and J 0 bases, leaving 10 bases between the germline ends. CDR3 sequence (DNA): TGCGCCAGCAGCTCAACCGGGACCTCTGGAAACACCATATATTTT. Translation: CASSSTGTSGNTIYF. Full variable domain (outside the CDR3, taken from reference TRBV5-1 and TRBJ1-3): KAGVTQTPRYLIKTRGQQVTLSCSPISGHRSVSWYQQTPGQGLQFLFEYFSETQRNKGNFPGRFSGRQFSNSRSEMNVSTLELGDSALYLCASSSTGTSGNTIYFGEGSWLTVV.

On this clone: Other DNA sequences in the sample encode the same CDR3. The chain recombines TRBV28 with TRBJ1-1, with no clear D. Trimming took off 3 bases at V and 1 base at J, with 9 bases between the two ends. CDR1 is MDHEN, CDR2 SYDVKM, per germline. The CDR3 contains 14 residues. The CDR3 protein is CASSLGGKNTEAFF. DNA for the CDR3: TGTGCCAGCAGTTTGGGCGGGAAGAACACTGAAGCTTTCTTT.

The gene calls are TRBV6-5 and TRBJ1-6; D is possibly TRBD1 (5 bases). The CDR3 is made up of 15 amino acids. V lost 6 bases and J lost 5, with 14 bases in between. The germline V gene encodes CDR1 MNHEY and CDR2 SVGAGI. As DNA, the CDR3 is TGTGCCAGCAGCCGACGGGGGAATGATAATTCACCCCTCCACTTT. This gives the protein CASSRRGNDNSPLHF.

The chain links TRBV11-2 to TRBJ1-2; D unclear. The V end was cut by 0 bases, the J end by 8 bases, with 13 bases between. Looked up from germline, CDR1 is SGHAT and CDR2 is FQNNGV. This CDR3 comprises 14 residues. CDR3 nucleotide sequence: TGTGCCAGCAGCTTAGAAGGCACTCAGAGAGGCTACACCTTC. As protein: CASSLEGTQRGYTF. The complete variable domain, with remaining parts taken from reference TRBV11-2 and TRBJ1-2, reads EAGVAQSPRYKIIEKRQSVAFWCNPISGHATLYWYQQILGQGPKLLIQFQNNGVVDDSQLPKDRFSAERLKGVDSTLKIQPAKLEDSAVYLCASSLEGTQRGYTFGSGTRLTVV.

The chain is built from TRBV7-2 and TRBJ1-1; the D is unclear. CDR1 is SGHTA and CDR2 is FQGNSA in the germline V gene. The CDR3 sequence is 15 residues long. Trimming cost V 5 bases and J 1 base, with 14 bases left between them. CDR3 coding DNA: TGTGCCAGCAGCCGCCTAGGGTTACGGAACACTGAAGCTTTCTTT. It encodes CASSRLGLRNTEAFF.

This clone was found once. The chain has TRBV3-1 (or the pseudogene TRBV3-2) and TRBJ1-1, with a possible D match to TRBD1 (6 bases). Germline-derived CDR1 and CDR2 are LGHDT and YNNKEL (reference sequence). Trimming took 1 base from V and 1 from J, leaving 13 bases between them. This CDR3 spans 16 amino acids. CDR3 loop: CASSQVQGKANTEAFF. The CDR3 nucleotides are TGTGCCAGCAGCCAAGTACAGGGAAAGGCGAACACTGAAGCTTTCTTT.

This chain uses TRBV7-9 with TRBJ1-2, with no clear D. Germline values: CDR1 SEHNR, CDR2 FQNEAQ (reference sequence). The CDR3 is 13 residues long. Trimming removed 2 bases at V and 4 bases at J, with 8 bases between. The CDR3 reads CASSLNPSYGYTF. Here the CDR3 DNA reads TGTGCCAGCAGCTTAAACCCGTCCTATGGCTACACCTTC.

The chain links TRBV5-8 to TRBJ1-1; 7 bases are a match to TRBD1. Germline CDR1 SGHTS, CDR2 YDEGEE. Germline trimming cut 10 bases from V and 5 bases from J; bases unmatched to any gene: 11. This CDR3 comprises 13 residues. CDR3 in DNA: TGTGCCGCCCTTGGACAGGTCGGGACTGAAGCTTTCTTT. Translating gives CAALGQVGTEAFF.

The V and J genes are TRBV7-8 and TRBJ1-5; the D is unclear. With 1 base removed from V and 0 bases from J, the gap between germline ends came to 25 bases. The V gene's germline CDR1 is SGHVS and CDR2 FQNEAQ. The CDR3 consists of 21 residues. The CDR3 is CASSLGRDPRTPLYSNQPQHF. In DNA form, the CDR3 reads TGTGCCAGCAGCTTAGGAAGGGATCCCAGGACCCCACTTTATAGCAATCAGCCCCAGCATTTT. The entire variable domain, with the rest obtained from reference TRBV7-8 and TRBJ1-5, is as follows: GAGVSQSPRYKVAKRGQDVALRCDPISGHVSLFWYQQALGQGPEFLTYFQNEAQLDKSGLPSDRFFAERPEGSVSTLKIQRTQQEDSAVYLCASSLGRDPRTPLYSNQPQHFGDGTRLSIL.

On this clone itself: Other DNA sequences from this sample encode an identical CDR3 as well. This rearrangement joins TRBV6-6 to TRBJ2-5; 7 bases match TRBD2. CDR3 length equals 12 residues. From germline, CDR1 is MNHNY and CDR2 SVGAGI (reference sequence). V gave up 6 bases and J gave up 5 bases; unmatched junction bases: 3. CDR3 region: CASSPGGETQYF. CDR3 bases: TGTGCCAGCAGCCCCGGGGGGGAGACCCAGTACTTC.

This rearrangement joins TRBV7-7 to TRBJ2-1, with 8 nucleotides matching TRBD2. Losses at the gene ends were 5 bases for V and 2 bases for J; bases not matched to a gene: 2. The CDR3 is 14 residues long. Germline loops: CDR1 SSHAT, CDR2 FNYEAQ (reference sequence). In DNA form, the CDR3 reads TGTGCCAGCAGCCTTAGCGGGACCTACAATGAGCAGTTCTTC. Translating it yields CASSLSGTYNEQFF.

The chain recombines TRBV3-1 (or the pseudogene TRBV3-2) with TRBJ2-5, with 14 positions matching TRBD2. The ends lost 2 bases at V and 1 base at J; junction bases unmatched: 9. Per the germline V gene, CDR1 is LGHDT and CDR2 is YNNKEL (reference sequence). The CDR3 is 19 amino acids. CDR3 bases: TGTGCCAGCAGCCAACTTGGGACTAGCGGGGGACAATTCCAAGAGACCCAGTACTTC. Its protein product is CASSQLGTSGGQFQETQYF.

This rearrangement joins TRBV5-4 to TRBJ1-2, with D maybe TRBD1 (5 bases). The germline V and J ends were trimmed by 0 bases and 6 bases, with 12 bases remaining between them. This CDR3 region has 14 residues. Germline V gene lookup returns CDR1 SGHNT and CDR2 YYREEE (reference sequence). CDR3 nucleotide sequence: TGTGCCAGCAGCTTGGCAATGGGGGGGGATGGCTACACCTTC. Residues: CASSLAMGGDGYTF.

This chain links TRBV12-5 with TRBJ1-4, with 8 nucleotides matching TRBD1. Germline CDR1 LGHNT, CDR2 FRNRAP. Losses at the gene ends were 6 bases for V and 7 bases for J; bases not matched to a gene: 4. The CDR3 is 13 residues long. CDR3 nucleotide sequence: TGTGCTAGTGGCAGGGGGCGAAGTGAAAAACTGTTTTTT. Translating it yields CASGRGRSEKLFF.

The chain carries TRBV14 and TRBJ2-5; weak D call: TRBD1 (5 bases). CDR3 length: 14 residues. The V gene lost 4 bases and the J gene lost 5 bases, with 14 bases spanning the gap. Per germline, CDR1 SGHDN and CDR2 FVKESK. The CDR3 region has the DNA TGTGCCAGCAGCCCAGCCCAGGGTGGCGAGACCCAGTACTTC. This codes for CASSPAQGGETQYF.

The chain couples TRBV5-8 to TRBJ2-1, with D tentatively TRBD1 or TRBD2 (6 bases each). The CDR3 runs to 15 residues. Per the germline V gene, CDR1 is SGHTS and CDR2 is YDEGEE. Trimming removed 4 bases from V and 0 bases from J, with 11 bases in between. The CDR3 DNA sequence: TGTGCCAGCAGCGAGGGGGGATTCTCCTACAATGAGCAGTTCTTC. This encodes CASSEGGFSYNEQFF.